These 14 T cell receptor beta chains were sequenced from one sample in a study of CD8 T cells in Susac syndrome. Random hexamers primed reverse transcription of about 0.5 to 1 ug RNA. Via MiXCR, TCRdb re-called the immunoSEQ multiplex PCR reads, giving one row per CDR3 protein. The sample lists roughly 25,000 distinct CDR3 sequences; around 93% were seen once. Sequencing input: CD8+ T cells from PBMCs. The origin of the receptors is a human donor with Susac syndrome.

This clonotype was observed a single time. The CDR3 reads CASSVWPASGNTIYF. CDR3 DNA sequence: TGTGCCAGCAGTGTGTGGCCCGCCTCTGGAAACACCATATATTTT. This chain connects TRBV2 to TRBJ1-3; no clear D gene. This CDR3 comprises 15 residues. Germline V gives CDR1 SNHLY, CDR2 FYNNEI. Trimming took off 4 bases at V and 0 bases at J, with 10 bases between the two ends.

The J gene is TRBJ1-3, the V gene TRBV4-2; D is uncertain. The CDR3 has 12 residues. V was pared by 1 base and J by 2 bases, with 0 bases between. Per germline, CDR1 LGHNA and CDR2 YNFKEQ. This CDR3 reads CASSQAGNTIYF. CDR3 nucleotide sequence: TGTGCCAGCAGCCAAGCTGGAAACACCATATATTTT.

The rearrangement joins TRBV28 to TRBJ2-1, with D tentatively TRBD2 (7 bases). This CDR3 is 19 amino acids long. Germline lookup yields CDR1 MDHEN and CDR2 SYDVKM. V lost 4 bases and J lost 6, with 28 bases in between. CDR3 nucleotides: TGTGCCAGCAGTTCACCGAAACTAAGGCCGGGGGGCCTTGGCAATGAGCAGTTCTTC. This translates into CASSSPKLRPGGLGNEQFF.

V gene TRBV27 combines with J gene TRBJ2-7; D is possibly TRBD2 (5 bases). Germline V gene data show CDR1 as MNHEY and CDR2 as SMNVEV (reference sequence). V lost 6 bases, J lost 7 bases, and 19 bases lay in between. The CDR3 has 14 residues. The CDR3 reads CASSFVPTTGEQYF. As DNA, the CDR3 is TGTGCCAGCAGCTTCGTCCCTACAACGGGAGAGCAGTACTTC.

The chain employs TRBV6-2 or TRBV6-3 and TRBJ2-3; TRBD2 agrees at 11 bases. This CDR3 is 19 amino acids long. V lost 6 bases to trimming and J lost 0 bases; unmatched junction nucleotides: 14. Per the germline V gene, CDR1 is MNHEY and CDR2 is SVGEGT. DNA of the CDR3: TGTGCCAGCAGGACGGGACTAGCGGAGTTACCAACTAGCACAGATACGCAGTATTTT. It codes for CASRTGLAELPTSTDTQYF.

This clonotype was seen once. The chain recombines TRBV20-1 with TRBJ1-1; D possibly corresponds to TRBD1 (6 bases). V lost 6 bases and J lost 4, with 18 bases in between. The CDR3 is 14 amino acids. Germline CDR1 reads DFQATT; CDR2 reads SNEGSKA (reference sequence). The CDR3 region has the DNA TGCAGTGCCCCTCTCGGGGGGGCGGGCACTGAAGCTTTCTTT. Encoded protein: CSAPLGGAGTEAFF.

The V call is TRBV6-2 or TRBV6-3, the J call TRBJ2-7; weak D call: TRBD2 (5 bases). The V gene lost 2 bases and the J gene lost 0 bases, with 14 bases spanning the gap. The CDR3 has 16 amino acids. Germline CDR1 reads MNHEY; CDR2 reads SVGEGT. This chain's CDR3 is CASSYGEPPFSYEQYF. CDR3 in DNA: TGTGCCAGCAGTTACGGGGAGCCCCCGTTCTCCTACGAGCAGTACTTC.

The chain combines TRBV14 with TRBJ1-1; TRBD1 is a possible D gene (5 bases). V was cut by 2 bases and J by 3 bases, with 10 bases left in between. The CDR3 is 14 amino acids. Per germline, CDR1 SGHDN and CDR2 FVKESK. The CDR3 nucleotides are TGTGCCAGCAGCCAACCCAGGGACCACACTGAAGCTTTCTTT. Protein sequence: CASSQPRDHTEAFF. Looking up the rest from reference TRBV14 and TRBJ1-1 gives the full variable domain: EAGVTQFPSHSVIEKGQTVTLRCDPISGHDNLYWYRRVMGKEIKFLLHFVKESKQDESGMPNNRFLAERTGGTYSTLKVQPAELEDSGVYFCASSQPRDHTEAFFGQGTRLTVV.

The CDR3 sequence: CSARDLTAGEPPYEQYF. CDR3 nucleotides: TGCAGTGCTAGAGATCTGACTGCGGGGGAGCCCCCCTACGAGCAGTACTTC. The chain combines TRBV20-1 with TRBJ2-7; 7 nucleotides line up with TRBD2. CDR3 length: 17 residues. Losses at the gene ends were 0 bases for V and 2 bases for J; bases not matched to a gene: 13. Germline CDR1 and CDR2: DFQATT and SNEGSKA (reference sequence).

This clonotype occurred once. The CDR3 bases are TGTGCCAGTGGAACCTCCTCGGACAGATTCTGGGAGACCCAGTACTTC. Its protein is CASGTSSDRFWETQYF. This rearrangement joins TRBV27 to TRBJ2-5, with D maybe TRBD1 (6 bases). Germline V CDR1 and CDR2: MNHEY, SMNVEV (reference sequence). Trimming shortened V by 9 bases and J by 5 bases, and 25 bases separated the two germline ends. The CDR3 has 16 residues.

The rearrangement links TRBV5-1 to TRBJ2-1; TRBD1 matches at 9 bases. The CDR3 runs 16 residues. Trimming removed 2 bases from V and 2 bases from J; junction bases left unmatched: 5. Per the germline V gene, CDR1 is SGHRS and CDR2 is YFSETQ. DNA for the CDR3: TGCGCCAGCAGCTTCCAGGGACAGGGTGCCTACAATGAGCAGTTCTTC. It translates to CASSFQGQGAYNEQFF.

The rearrangement uses TRBV28 and TRBJ2-7; possible D gene TRBD1, 5 bases. CDR3 length: 16 residues. V lost 7 bases and J lost 7, with 26 bases in between. CDR1 and CDR2 (germline): MDHEN, SYDVKM. The CDR3 sequence is CASTRGSDAAFGEQYF. DNA for the CDR3: TGTGCCAGCACTAGGGGATCGGACGCGGCCTTCGGGGAGCAGTACTTC. The full variable domain, in which reference TRBV28 and TRBJ2-7 provide the parts outside the CDR3, is DVKVTQSSRYLVKRTGEKVFLECVQDMDHENMFWYRQDPGLGLRLIYFSYDVKMKEKGDIPEGYSVSREKKERFSLILESASTNQTSMYLCASTRGSDAAFGEQYFGPGTRLTVT.

This clonotype was seen a single time. This chain links TRBV7-2 with TRBJ1-6, with D perhaps TRBD1 (6 bases). The ends were cut back, 7 bases at V and 6 bases at J, with 13 bases in the middle. Germline CDR1 is SGHTA and CDR2 is FQGNSA. The CDR3 totals 14 residues. As DNA, the CDR3 is TGTGCCAGCACCCTCGGACAGCTTAATTCACCCCTCCACTTT. It yields the protein CASTLGQLNSPLHF. Using reference TRBV7-2 and TRBJ1-6 for the parts outside the CDR3, the full variable domain is GAGVSQSPSNKVTEKGKDVELRCDPISGHTALYWYRQSLGQGLEFLIYFQGNSAPDKSGLPSDRFSAERTGGSVSTLTIQRTQQEDSAVYLCASTLGQLNSPLHFGNGTRLTVT.

The chain joins TRBV7-9 to TRBJ2-7; tentatively, D is TRBD1 (5 bases). The germline gives CDR1 SEHNR, CDR2 FQNEAQ (reference sequence). Deletions cut 2 bases from V and 1 base from J, with 12 bases between. The CDR3 has 15 amino acids. The CDR3 DNA follows: TGTGCCAGCAGCTTATCCCAGGGAACATCCTACGAGCAGTACTTC. Translating gives CASSLSQGTSYEQYF.